This TCR beta chain emerged from a study of patients and donors after allogeneic stem cell transplantation. MiXCR, run by TCRdb on the RT-PCR reads, gives a single entry per CDR3 protein. In the table there are about 960,000 distinct CDR3 sequences, 18% of which are singletons. The TCR sequence derives from a human donor who was either an allogeneic HSCT recipient or a stem cell or donor lymphocyte infusion donor (not recorded which). It is not recorded whose cells these are; they may come from a transplant donor. Input material: blood, either unsorted or a sorted T cell fraction (not recorded which).

CDR3 sequence (DNA): TGTGCCAGCGGAAACCCGGGACGCCTTGAAAAACTGTTTTTT. This encodes CASGNPGRLEKLFF. The chain links TRBV12-3 or TRBV12-4 to TRBJ1-4, with D maybe TRBD1 (5 bases). The CDR3 sequence is 14 residues long. Trimming left V 8 bases short and J 7 bases short, with 17 bases between.